This TCR beta chain emerged from a study of blood T cell repertoires in COVID-19. The wider study: The origin of the acute and convalescent COVID-19 samples was the United States, Italy and Spain. The cDNA or gDNA used as material had been derived from T cells, B-cell-depleted T cells, or PBMCs.

A single count supports this clone. CDR1 is SGHAT, CDR2 FQNNGV, per germline. The V end was cut by 5 bases, the J end by 2 bases, with 13 bases between. The CDR3 spans 14 residues. Authors' analysis steps: Quantification of nucleated cells was approximated via reference gene primer amplification. Data came from immunoSEQ multiplex PCR; TCRdb stores just in-frame clones and leaves some out. V and J calls and clone size are copied from that table; D and trimming were computed from the DNA. The repertoire holds 300,000 or so clones, with 90% as singletons. The gene calls are TRBV11-2 and TRBJ2-7; a weak D match, TRBD1 (5 bases). The clonotype was recovered from a woman in her 30s with COVID-19, enrolled during active disease. What was sequenced was peripheral blood. Here the CDR3 reads CASSRPDTPYEQYF. The CDR3 coding sequence is TGTGCCAGCAGCCGCCCGGACACCCCCTACGAGCAGTACTTC.